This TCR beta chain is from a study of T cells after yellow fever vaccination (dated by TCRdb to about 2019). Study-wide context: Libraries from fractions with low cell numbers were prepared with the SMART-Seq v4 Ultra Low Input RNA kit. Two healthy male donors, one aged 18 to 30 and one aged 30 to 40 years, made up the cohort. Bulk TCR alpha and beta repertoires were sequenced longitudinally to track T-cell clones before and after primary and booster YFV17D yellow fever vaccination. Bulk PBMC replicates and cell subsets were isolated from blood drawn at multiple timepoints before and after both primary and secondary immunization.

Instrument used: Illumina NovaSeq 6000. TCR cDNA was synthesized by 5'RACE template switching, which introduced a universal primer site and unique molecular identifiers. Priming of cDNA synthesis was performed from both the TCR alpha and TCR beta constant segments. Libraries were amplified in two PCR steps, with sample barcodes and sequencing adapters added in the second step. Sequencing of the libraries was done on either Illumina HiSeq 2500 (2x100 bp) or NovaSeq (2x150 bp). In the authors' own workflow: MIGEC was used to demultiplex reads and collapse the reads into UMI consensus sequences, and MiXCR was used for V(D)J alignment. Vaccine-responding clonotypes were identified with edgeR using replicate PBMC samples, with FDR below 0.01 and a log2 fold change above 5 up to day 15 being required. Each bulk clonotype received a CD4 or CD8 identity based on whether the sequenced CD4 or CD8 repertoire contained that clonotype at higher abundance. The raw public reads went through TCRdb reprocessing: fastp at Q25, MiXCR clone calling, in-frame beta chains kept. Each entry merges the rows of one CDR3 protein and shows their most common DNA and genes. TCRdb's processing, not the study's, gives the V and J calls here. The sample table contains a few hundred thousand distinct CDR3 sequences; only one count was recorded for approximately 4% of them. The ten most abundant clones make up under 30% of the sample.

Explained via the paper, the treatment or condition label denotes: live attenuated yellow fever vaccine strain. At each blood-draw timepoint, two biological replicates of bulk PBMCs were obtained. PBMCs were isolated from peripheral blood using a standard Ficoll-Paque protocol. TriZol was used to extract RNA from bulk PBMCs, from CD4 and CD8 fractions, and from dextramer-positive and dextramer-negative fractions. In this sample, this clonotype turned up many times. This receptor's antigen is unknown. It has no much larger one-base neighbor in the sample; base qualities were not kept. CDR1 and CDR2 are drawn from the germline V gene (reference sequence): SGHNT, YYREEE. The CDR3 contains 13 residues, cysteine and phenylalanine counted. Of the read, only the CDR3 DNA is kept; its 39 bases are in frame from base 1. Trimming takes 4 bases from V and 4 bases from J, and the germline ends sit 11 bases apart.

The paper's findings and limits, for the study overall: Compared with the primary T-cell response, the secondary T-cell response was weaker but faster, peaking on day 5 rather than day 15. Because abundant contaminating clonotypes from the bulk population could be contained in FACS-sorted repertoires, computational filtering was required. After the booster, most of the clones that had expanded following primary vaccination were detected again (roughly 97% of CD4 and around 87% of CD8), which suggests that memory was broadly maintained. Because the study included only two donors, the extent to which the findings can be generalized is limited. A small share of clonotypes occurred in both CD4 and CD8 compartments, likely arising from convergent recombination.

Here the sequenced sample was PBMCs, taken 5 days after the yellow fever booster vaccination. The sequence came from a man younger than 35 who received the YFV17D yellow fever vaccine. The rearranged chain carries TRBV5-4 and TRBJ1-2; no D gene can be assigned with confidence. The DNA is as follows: TGTGCCAGCAGCCCGGTTGGAACCTATGGCTACACCTTC. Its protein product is CASSPVGTYGYTF.